These 2 T cell receptor beta chains came from one sample sequenced in a study of cytomegalovirus exposure and HLA in healthy donors. Both 60 Vbeta primers and 13 Jbeta primers went into the PCR. Profiling relied on immunoSEQ multiplex PCR, and the TCRdb table lists in-frame clones only, not all of them. The table records 140,000 or so clones, roughly three fifths of them present only once. The sample comprised PBMCs. These receptors all stem from a male donor in good health and CMV-seronegative.

The genes are TRBV28 and TRBJ1-1; the match to TRBD1 covers 7 bases. CDR3 length: 15 amino acids. The junction had 8 bases not matched to a gene; V was cut back by 6 bases and J by 1 base. Looked up from germline, CDR1 is MDHEN and CDR2 is SYDVKM. The CDR3 sequence is CASSPTGLPNTEAFF. CDR3 in DNA: TGTGCCAGCAGCCCGACAGGGCTCCCGAACACTGAAGCTTTCTTT.

The CDR3 loop reads CASSLMANSGKLFF. CDR3 DNA sequence: TGTGCCAGCAGCTTAATGGCGAACTCCGGGAAACTGTTTTTT. The V gene is TRBV7-9, the J gene TRBJ1-4, with D unclear. Germline V gives CDR1 SEHNR, CDR2 FQNEAQ (reference sequence). V lost 2 bases and J 11 bases, leaving 15 bases between the germline ends. This CDR3 contains 14 residues.